One T cell receptor (beta chain) is described in this entry. Germline V gives CDR1 SGHRS, CDR2 YFSETQ. CDR3 length: 11 residues. The germline V and J ends were trimmed by 6 bases and 5 bases, with 8 bases remaining between them. How the authors handled the data: Amplification from reference gene primers served as the basis for estimated nucleated cell counts. Sequencing was performed with immunoSEQ multiplex PCR; in TCRdb, only in-frame clones are kept and a portion is missing. The DNA was the basis for D and trimming; V, J and clone size are from that table. The table lists about 84,000 clones, around 88% of them singletons. This sample is drawn from a study of blood T cell repertoires in COVID-19. Overall study context: Samples of COVID-19 (acute and convalescent) were obtained from the United States, Italy and Spain. Sample material is recorded as cDNA or gDNA derived from T cells, B-cell-depleted T cells, or PBMCs.

The sample was peripheral blood. The chain combines TRBV5-1 with TRBJ1-1; tentative D call: TRBD1 (5 bases). The clonotype was recovered from a man older than 75 with active or convalescent COVID-19. The CDR3 sequence: CASTEGTEAFF. The CDR3 DNA reads as TGCGCCAGCACGGAGGGGACTGAAGCTTTCTTT.